A single sample gave rise to the 29 T cell receptor beta chains below, sequenced in a study of blood T cell repertoires in COVID-19. Repertoires were generated with immunoSEQ multiplex PCR, while TCRdb's copy carries only in-frame clones and drops some. The sample shows about 130,000 clones, around nine tenths of them seen only once. The specimen was peripheral blood. Receptors were obtained from a man between 60 and 75 years old with COVID-19, enrolled during active disease.

The V call is TRBV6-2 or TRBV6-3, the J call TRBJ1-1; D is ambiguous. Trimming removed 0 bases from V and 0 bases from J, with 8 bases in between. In germline, CDR1 is MNHEY, CDR2 SVGEGT. The CDR3 has 15 amino acids. CDR3 bases: TGTGCCAGCAGTTACTCGACAATCATGAACACTGAAGCTTTCTTT. Encoded protein: CASSYSTIMNTEAFF.

This clone was observed a single time. This chain uses TRBV7-9 with TRBJ1-5; weak D call: TRBD1 (6 bases). The CDR3 runs to 15 residues. CDR1 SEHNR and CDR2 FQNEAQ come from the germline V gene (reference sequence). The V gene lost 0 bases and the J gene lost 5 bases, with 11 bases spanning the gap. CDR3 loop: CASSLADRQDQPQHF. CDR3 nucleotides: TGTGCCAGCAGCTTAGCCGACAGACAGGATCAGCCCCAGCATTTT.

This clone was counted between two and nine times. The chain joins TRBV11-2 to TRBJ1-2; the match to TRBD1 covers 8 bases. The CDR3 extends over 16 amino acids. Trimming at V came to 4 bases and at J to 5 bases, leaving 12 bases not matched to a gene. CDR1 SGHAT and CDR2 FQNNGV come from the germline V gene. The DNA for the CDR3 is TGTGCCAGCAGCTCCGACCCAGACAGGGGAATTTATGGCTACACCTTC. Its protein is CASSSDPDRGIYGYTF.

The gene calls are TRBV6-5 and TRBJ2-7; 7 bases line up with TRBD1. The CDR3 runs 15 residues. The germline CDR1 and CDR2 sequences are MNHEY and SVGAGI. J lost 4 bases, V lost 9 bases, and 15 bases had no gene match. The CDR3 spells CASKDPGTAQYEQYF. Written as DNA, the CDR3 is TGTGCCAGTAAGGACCCCGGGACAGCTCAATACGAGCAGTACTTC.

The chain has TRBV3-1 (or the pseudogene TRBV3-2) and TRBJ1-1, with D unresolved. There are 17 residues in the CDR3. V lost 0 bases and J 2 bases, leaving 16 bases between the germline ends. In germline, CDR1 is LGHDT, CDR2 YNNKEL (reference sequence). The CDR3 protein is CASSQDRDPPANTEAFF. The CDR3 DNA reads TGTGCCAGCAGCCAAGATCGGGATCCCCCGGCCAACACTGAAGCTTTCTTT.

The rearrangement joins TRBV6-5 to TRBJ2-3; 7 bases are shared with TRBD2. This CDR3 is built from 15 residues. Germline CDR1 reads MNHEY; CDR2 reads SVGAGI. J lost 4 bases, V lost 7 bases, and 11 bases had no gene match. The CDR3, as DNA: TGTGCCAGCAAAAACCCTAGCGGCCTCCCAGATACGCAGTATTTT. This encodes CASKNPSGLPDTQYF.

The chain has TRBV20-1 and TRBJ2-7; a weak D match, TRBD2 (6 bases). CDR1 and CDR2 from the germline V gene are DFQATT and SNEGSKA (reference sequence). Trimming removed 3 bases at V and 2 bases at J, with 17 bases between. The CDR3 contains 15 residues. In DNA form, the CDR3 reads TGCAGTGCTAGTCCCGTGGGGACGGGGGCCTACGAGCAGTACTTC. Translation gives CSASPVGTGAYEQYF.

This rearrangement joins TRBV27 to TRBJ2-7; no reliable D call. With 0 bases removed from V and 1 base from J, the gap between germline ends came to 10 bases. Germline CDR1 MNHEY, CDR2 SMNVEV (reference sequence). This CDR3 is built from 15 residues. Here the CDR3 reads CASSLSMSVSYEQYF. CDR3 nucleotide sequence: TGTGCCAGCAGTTTATCAATGTCAGTTTCCTACGAGCAGTACTTC.

The chain carries TRBV7-2 and TRBJ1-2; 9 bases are a match to TRBD1. CDR1 SGHTA and CDR2 FQGNSA come from the germline V gene. Trimming at V came to 2 bases and at J to 2 bases, leaving 3 bases not matched to a gene. The CDR3 loop spans 15 amino acids. The CDR3 sequence: CASSLRTGVNYGYTF. CDR3 bases: TGTGCCAGCAGCTTAAGGACAGGGGTAAACTATGGCTACACCTTC.

This clone rates as medium-sized. The chain is built from TRBV12-3 or TRBV12-4 and TRBJ1-1; D call uncertain. The CDR3 covers 12 residues. Trimming removed 2 bases at V and 4 bases at J, with 5 bases between. DNA of the CDR3: TGTGCCAGCAGTTTAAGCACCACTGAAGCTTTCTTT. Protein sequence: CASSLSTTEAFF.

This clone was counted a single time. The chain recombines TRBV11-2 with TRBJ2-1, with TRBD2 matching over 7 bases. CDR1 SGHAT and CDR2 FQNNGV come from the germline V gene. V lost 0 bases, J lost 6 bases, and 5 bases stayed unmatched. CDR3 size: 15 residues. DNA of the CDR3: TGTGCCAGCAGCTTAGACGGGGGGTTCCTCAATGAGCAGTTCTTC. Translating gives CASSLDGGFLNEQFF.

The chain has TRBV5-1 and TRBJ2-2; 8 bases agree with TRBD1. CDR1 is SGHRS, CDR2 YFSETQ, per germline. J gave up 7 bases and V 4 bases, and 6 bases lay outside the gene matches. The CDR3 runs to 14 residues. This CDR3 reads CASSLGQGGGELFF. The CDR3 DNA follows: TGCGCCAGCAGCCTTGGACAGGGAGGCGGGGAGCTGTTTTTT.

The rearrangement links TRBV3-1 (or the pseudogene TRBV3-2) to TRBJ2-1; possible D gene TRBD2, 6 bases. The CDR3 totals 14 residues. CDR1 and CDR2 from the germline V gene are LGHDT and YNNKEL (reference sequence). The V end was cut by 1 base, the J end by 6 bases, with 10 bases between. Here the CDR3 DNA reads TGTGCCAGCAGCCAAGGCAGACTAGGCAATGAGCAGTTCTTC. Protein sequence: CASSQGRLGNEQFF.

This chain connects TRBV6-5 to TRBJ2-1, with 7 bases lining up with TRBD2. Trimming took 3 bases from V and 5 from J; bases not matched to a gene: 1. In germline, CDR1 is MNHEY, CDR2 SVGAGI. There are 13 residues in the CDR3. CDR3 in DNA: TGTGCCAGCAGTTATCTAGCGGACAATGAGCAGTTCTTC. It encodes CASSYLADNEQFF.

This chain joins TRBV12-3 or TRBV12-4 and TRBJ2-4, with D unclear. The ends were cut back, 8 bases at V and 8 bases at J, with 13 bases in the middle. The CDR3 contains 12 residues. DNA for the CDR3: TGTGCCAGCTGTCAAGAGGTGGACATTCAGTACTTC. This sequence encodes CASCQEVDIQYF.

The chain links TRBV30 to TRBJ1-4; D not resolved. The V end was cut by 3 bases, the J end by 0 bases, with 5 bases between. This CDR3 is 13 amino acids long. CDR1 and CDR2 from the germline V gene are GTSNPN and SVGIG (reference sequence). CDR3 sequence (DNA): TGTGCCTGGAGCTCCGCAACTAATGAAAAACTGTTTTTT. Protein: CAWSSATNEKLFF.

V is TRBV24-1 and J is TRBJ2-5; 8 nucleotides align to TRBD1. The CDR3 runs 15 residues. Looked up from germline, CDR1 is KGHDR and CDR2 is SFDVKD. The junction had 3 bases not matched to a gene; V was cut back by 3 bases and J by 1 base. The CDR3 DNA sequence: TGTGCCACCAGTGATCGGACAGGGCTCCAAGAGACCCAGTACTTC. It specifies CATSDRTGLQETQYF.

The chain is built from TRBV3-1 (or the pseudogene TRBV3-2) and TRBJ2-5, with 8 bases matching TRBD1. V was pared by 0 bases and J by 5 bases, with 8 bases of the junction left unmatched. CDR3 length: 16 amino acids. Germline values: CDR1 LGHDT, CDR2 YNNKEL (reference sequence). For the CDR3, the DNA is TGTGCCAGCAGCCAAGATCCAGGGGGCGCCGGGGAGACCCAGTACTTC. Residues: CASSQDPGGAGETQYF.

The chain employs TRBV27 and TRBJ2-2; no clear D. The CDR3 loop spans 14 amino acids. V was shortened by 10 bases and J by 9 bases, with 21 bases between the two germline ends. The germline CDR1 and CDR2 sequences are MNHEY and SMNVEV (reference sequence). CDR3 DNA: TGTGCCACCGCAACTCTAGGATCCCTATGGGAGCTGTTTTTT. Translating it yields CATATLGSLWELFF.

The genes are TRBV18 and TRBJ1-1; D uncertain. Germline CDR1 reads KGHSH; CDR2 reads LQKENI. Trimming cost V 2 bases and J 8 bases, with 18 bases left between them. The CDR3 contains 15 residues. The CDR3 here is CASSPLIGEATEAFF. For the CDR3, the DNA is TGTGCCAGCTCACCATTGATCGGCGAGGCAACAGAAGCTTTCTTT.

The CDR3 spells CAWSGQDDYGYTF. DNA for the CDR3: TGTGCCTGGAGTGGTCAGGATGACTATGGCTACACCTTC. The rearrangement uses TRBV30 and TRBJ1-2; D unresolved. Germline assignment: CDR1 GTSNPN and CDR2 SVGIG (reference sequence). V was shortened by 1 base and J by 3 bases, with 9 bases between the two germline ends. The CDR3 consists of 13 residues.

This chain connects TRBV11-2 to TRBJ2-1; 11 nucleotides match TRBD2. V was clipped by 5 bases and J by 7 bases; unmatched bases: 13. Germline CDR1 and CDR2: SGHAT and FQNNGV. The CDR3 is 17 residues long. The CDR3 spells CASSPFLLAGGPNEQFF. The CDR3 DNA reads as TGTGCCAGCAGCCCCTTCCTGTTAGCGGGAGGGCCGAATGAGCAGTTCTTC.

This clone was counted a single time. This sequence joins TRBV7-8 and TRBJ1-5; 9 bases fit TRBD1. After removal of 5 bases from V and 1 base from J, the junction contained 9 bases not matched to a gene. CDR3 length: 17 amino acids. Germline V gene data show CDR1 as SGHVS and CDR2 as FQNEAQ. CDR3 sequence (DNA): TGTGCCAGCAGCGACACAGGGGGCGGTTGGAGCAATCAGCCCCAGCATTTT. Encoded protein: CASSDTGGGWSNQPQHF.

The chain is built from TRBV9 and TRBJ2-7; 7 bases align to TRBD2. The V gene end was trimmed by 4 bases and the J gene end by 5 bases; junction bases not matched to a gene: 9. CDR3 length: 14 residues. CDR1 SGDLS and CDR2 YYNGEE come from the germline V gene. This CDR3 is CASSNRDYGDEQYF. The CDR3, as DNA: TGTGCCAGCAGCAACCGGGACTATGGGGACGAGCAGTACTTC.

The J gene is TRBJ2-7, the V gene TRBV7-2; no clear D gene. This CDR3 has 12 residues. Deletions cut 3 bases from V and 6 bases from J, with 9 bases between. Germline V gene sequence: CDR1 SGHTA, CDR2 FQGNSA. The CDR3 region is CASSFGVREQYF. The CDR3 DNA reads TGTGCCAGCAGCTTCGGAGTCCGCGAGCAGTACTTC.

The genes are TRBV3-1 (or the pseudogene TRBV3-2) and TRBJ1-2; possible D gene TRBD1, 6 bases. V was shortened by 2 bases and J by 7 bases, with 11 bases between the two germline ends. Germline-derived CDR1 and CDR2 are LGHDT and YNNKEL (reference sequence). CDR3 length: 13 amino acids. CDR3 nucleotides: TGTGCCAGCAGCCAACCTACAGGGACTGGCTACACCTTC. The encoded protein is CASSQPTGTGYTF.

The chain has TRBV28 and TRBJ2-3; possible D gene TRBD2, 5 bases. This CDR3 is built from 16 residues. Looked up from germline, CDR1 is MDHEN and CDR2 is SYDVKM. The V and J ends lost 5 bases and 5 bases respectively, with 20 bases between them. The CDR3 sequence: CASSHPPDFARDTQYF. CDR3 coding DNA: TGTGCCAGCAGTCACCCACCGGACTTCGCACGAGATACGCAGTATTTT.

The chain employs TRBV10-1 and TRBJ2-7; TRBD1 matches at 10 bases. J was trimmed by 4 bases and V by 4 bases; bases with no gene match: 4. The V gene's germline CDR1 is WNHNN and CDR2 SYGVQD (reference sequence). The CDR3 totals 14 residues. CDR3 DNA sequence: TGCGCCAGCAGTGCCGGGACAGGGGCTTACGAGCAGTACTTC. Encoded protein: CASSAGTGAYEQYF.

This clone is a singleton in its sample. This chain joins TRBV7-9 and TRBJ1-6; TRBD1 aligns across 8 bases. The J segment lost 9 bases and the V segment lost 3 bases, leaving 4 bases of the junction unmatched. In germline, CDR1 is SEHNR, CDR2 FQNEAQ (reference sequence). The CDR3 spans 14 residues. CDR3 protein: CASSLTGEVSPLHF. Written as DNA, the CDR3 is TGTGCCAGCAGCTTGACAGGGGAGGTTTCACCCCTCCACTTT.